This TCR beta chain emerged from a study of blood T cell repertoires in COVID-19. Study-level information: Acute and convalescent COVID-19 samples came from the United States, Italy and Spain. T cells, B-cell-depleted T cells, or PBMCs provided the cDNA or gDNA that served as material.

Losses at the gene ends were 2 bases for V and 0 bases for J; bases not matched to a gene: 8. The CDR3 has 16 residues. The germline V gene has CDR1 SGHDT and CDR2 YYEEEE. Source study methods: The assay estimated nucleated cells by amplifying reference gene primers. Method: immunoSEQ multiplex PCR; TCRdb's copy keeps in-frame clones and lacks some. The DNA gave D and trimming, while V, J and clone size come from that table. The sample yields roughly 230,000 clones, around four fifths seen once. Seattle's enrolled individuals joined amid active infection and were then monitored longitudinally. This sequence was found in an elderly woman with COVID-19, enrolled during active disease. The chain recombines TRBV5-6 with TRBJ2-7; TRBD2 matches at 7 bases. The sample taken for sequencing was peripheral blood. CDR3 amino acids: CASSLLAGVISYEQYF. The CDR3 DNA is TGTGCCAGCAGCTTACTTGCGGGGGTGATCTCCTACGAGCAGTACTTC.